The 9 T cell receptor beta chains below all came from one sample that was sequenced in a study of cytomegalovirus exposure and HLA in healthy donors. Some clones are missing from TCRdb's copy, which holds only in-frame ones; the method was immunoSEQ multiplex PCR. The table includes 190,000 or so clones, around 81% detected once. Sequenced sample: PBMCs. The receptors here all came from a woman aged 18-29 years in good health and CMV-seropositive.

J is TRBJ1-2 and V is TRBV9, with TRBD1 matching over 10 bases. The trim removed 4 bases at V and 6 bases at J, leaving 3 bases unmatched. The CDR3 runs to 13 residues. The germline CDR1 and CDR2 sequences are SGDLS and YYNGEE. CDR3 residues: CASSQGTGDGYTF. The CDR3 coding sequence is TGTGCCAGCAGCCAAGGGACAGGGGATGGCTACACCTTC.

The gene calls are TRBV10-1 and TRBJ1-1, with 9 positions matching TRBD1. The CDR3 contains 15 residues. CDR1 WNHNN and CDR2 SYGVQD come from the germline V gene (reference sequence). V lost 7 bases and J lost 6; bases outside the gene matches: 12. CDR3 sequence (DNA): TGCGCCAGCACCGTGGATGTAGGACAGGGGCCTGAAGCTTTCTTT. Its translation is CASTVDVGQGPEAFF.

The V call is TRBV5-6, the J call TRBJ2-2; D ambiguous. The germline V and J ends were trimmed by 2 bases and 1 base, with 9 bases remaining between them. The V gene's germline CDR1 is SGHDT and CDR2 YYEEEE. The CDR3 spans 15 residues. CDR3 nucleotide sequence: TGTGCCAGCAGCTTAAGACGGAGGAACACCGGGGAGCTGTTTTTT. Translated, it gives CASSLRRRNTGELFF. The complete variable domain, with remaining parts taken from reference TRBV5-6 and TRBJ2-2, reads DAGVTQSPTHLIKTRGQQVTLRCSPKSGHDTVSWYQQALGQGPQFIFQYYEEEERQRGNFPDRFSGHQFPNYSSELNVNALLLGDSALYLCASSLRRRNTGELFFGEGSRLTVL.

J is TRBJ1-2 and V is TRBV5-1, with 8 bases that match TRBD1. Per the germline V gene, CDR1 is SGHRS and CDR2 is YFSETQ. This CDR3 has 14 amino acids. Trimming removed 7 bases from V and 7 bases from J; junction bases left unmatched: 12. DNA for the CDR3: TGCGCCAGCTCTTCGTCAGGACAGGGAGGTGGCTACACCTTC. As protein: CASSSSGQGGGYTF.

DNA for the CDR3: TGTGCCAGCAGCGTAGCTCTGAACAGGGACAGGGGTAATGAGCAGTTCTTC. Residues: CASSVALNRDRGNEQFF. V usage is TRBV9 and J usage is TRBJ2-1; 10 nucleotides line up with TRBD1. CDR1 is SGDLS and CDR2 is YYNGEE in the germline V gene. V was clipped by 0 bases and J by 7 bases; unmatched bases: 10. The CDR3 covers 17 residues.

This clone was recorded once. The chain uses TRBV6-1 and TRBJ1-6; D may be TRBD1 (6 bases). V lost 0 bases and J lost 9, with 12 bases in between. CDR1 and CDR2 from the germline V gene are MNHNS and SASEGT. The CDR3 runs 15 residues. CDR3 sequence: CASSEATGDGSPLHF. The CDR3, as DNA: TGTGCCAGCAGTGAAGCGACAGGAGATGGTTCACCCCTCCACTTT.

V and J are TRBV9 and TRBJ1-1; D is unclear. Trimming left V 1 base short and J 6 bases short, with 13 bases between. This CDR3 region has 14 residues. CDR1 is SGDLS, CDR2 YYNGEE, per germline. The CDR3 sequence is CASSVLGGSSEAFF. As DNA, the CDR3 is TGTGCCAGCAGCGTACTCGGCGGGAGCTCTGAAGCTTTCTTT. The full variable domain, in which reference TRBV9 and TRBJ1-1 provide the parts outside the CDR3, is DSGVTQTPKHLITATGQRVTLRCSPRSGDLSVYWYQQSLDQGLQFLIQYYNGEERAKGNILERFSAQQFPDLHSELNLSSLELGDSALYFCASSVLGGSSEAFFGQGTRLTVV.

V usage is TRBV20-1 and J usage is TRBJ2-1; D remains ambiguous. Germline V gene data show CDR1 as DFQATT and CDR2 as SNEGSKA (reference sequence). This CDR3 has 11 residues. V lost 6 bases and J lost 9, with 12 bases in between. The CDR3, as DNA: TGCAGTGCCGCAAGACTGGGTGAGCAGTTCTTC. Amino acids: CSAARLGEQFF.

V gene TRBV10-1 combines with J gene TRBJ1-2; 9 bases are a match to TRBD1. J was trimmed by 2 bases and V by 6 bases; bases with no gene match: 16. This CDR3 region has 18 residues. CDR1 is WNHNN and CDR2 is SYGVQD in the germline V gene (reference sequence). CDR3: CASRLPGQGRLRNYGYTF. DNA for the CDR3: TGCGCCAGCAGACTACCGGGACAGGGAAGGTTGCGGAACTATGGCTACACCTTC.